The TCR beta chain described here comes from a study of blood T cells in healthy people across ages. V lost 7 bases to trimming and J lost 4 bases, with 8 bases between them. The CDR3 covers 12 residues. Germline V gene sequence: CDR1 MDHEN, CDR2 SYDVKM. The second PCR ran about 6 to 12 cycles with a sample-barcoded 5' primer and J-beta primers. Each CDR3 protein is one row after TCRdb ran MiXCR on the 5' RACE reads. The data contain some 1.7 million distinct CDR3 sequences, 28% of them singletons. The chain recombines TRBV28 with TRBJ2-1; no clear D gene. The TCR sequence derives from a woman aged 25 to 39 in good health. Sequences were obtained from blood. The CDR3 is CASMTGYNEQFF. The CDR3 DNA follows: TGTGCCAGCATGACGGGTTACAATGAGCAGTTCTTC.